Detailed here is one T cell receptor (beta chain). Its matching antigen is unknown. Time point described: week 47, end of study. A 20-mer mutant IDH1 peptide at 300 ug was injected subcutaneously with topical imiquimod. Weeks 1, 3, 5, 7, 11, 15, 19 and 23 were when patients received their eight vaccinations. The data stem from a study of a mutant IDH1 vaccine in newly diagnosed glioma. On the study more broadly: Investigators started vaccination 4-6 weeks after radiotherapy alone, or with temozolomide cycles. V12 corresponded to week 35 and V13 to week 47.

The protocol was immunoSEQ multiplex PCR, while the TCRdb copy is restricted to in-frame clones and leaves out a portion. This sample yields fewer than 45,000 clones, of which less than 85% are seen a single time; 15% to 20% belongs to the top ten. V lost 1 base to trimming and J lost 2 bases, with 8 bases between them. The length of the CDR3 is 14 residues. The V gene's germline CDR1 is LNHNV and CDR2 YYDKDF (reference sequence). V gene TRBV15 combines with J gene TRBJ2-5; either TRBD1 or TRBD2 may fit D (5 bases each). Sequenced material: PBMCs, taken from a glioma patient whose treatment included an IDH1 peptide vaccine. This receptor was obtained from a man aged 18 to 30 with glioma. Some clones in this sample may be carry-over from other donors' samples. The CDR3 DNA follows: TGTGCCACCAGCAGAGGAGGGGTACAAGAGACCCAGTACTTC. This codes for CATSRGGVQETQYF.